A selection of T cell receptor beta chains follows, all from one sample in a study of cytomegalovirus exposure and HLA in healthy donors. Sequencing used immunoSEQ multiplex PCR; TCRdb keeps in-frame clones, though not all of them. The table has about 160,000 clones, roughly 89% seen once. Sequenced input: PBMCs. The receptors were sampled from a man between 18 and 29 years old in good health and CMV-seropositive. The CDR3 runs from the conserved cysteine through the conserved F or W. Each record gives: clone size, V gene, J gene, D gene, CDR3 DNA, CDR3 protein. The D gene is left open where the match is weak. Clone size is given for some rows only: seen once, a few or many times, or a class if the clone is expanded.

.,TRBV11-2,TRBJ2-2,.,TGTGCCAGCAGCCCAGGTCCGTTCGCGAACACCGGGGAGCTGTTTTTT,CASSPGPFANTGELFF
.,TRBV27,TRBJ2-1,.,TGTGCCAGCAGTTTATCCGGGGTGCAGTTCTTC,CASSLSGVQFF
few,TRBV4-2,TRBJ2-1,.,TGTGCCAGCAGCCAAGTAACACCAGGGGCTAGTCTCTACAATGAGCAGTTCTTC,CASSQVTPGASLYNEQFF
.,TRBV7-8,TRBJ2-5,TRBD2,TGTGCCAGCAGCTTAGCCCGGACTAGGAGGGCGGAGACCCAGTACTTC,CASSLARTRRAETQYF
once,TRBV2,TRBJ2-5,TRBD2,TGTGCCAGCAGGGAGCGACTAGCGGCAATTTCTATAGAGACCCAGTACTTC,CASRERLAAISIETQYF
once,TRBV6-1,TRBJ2-7,TRBD2,TGTGCCAGCAGTGAGTCTAGCGGGAGCTTCAACGAGCAGTACTTC,CASSESSGSFNEQYF
.,TRBV27,TRBJ1-4,.,TGTGCCAGCAGTGCACAGGGTTTGGAAAAACTGTTTTTT,CASSAQGLEKLFF
few,TRBV12-5,TRBJ1-3,.,TGTGCTAGTGGCCAGGGTTCTGGAAACACCATATATTTT,CASGQGSGNTIYF
.,TRBV25-1,TRBJ2-2,TRBD1,TGTGCCAGCACCCCGGACAGGGTGTACACCGGGGAGCTGTTTTTT,CASTPDRVYTGELFF
.,TRBV19,TRBJ2-1,.,TGTGCCAGTAGTAACCAGGGTTACTACAATGAGCAGTTCTTC,CASSNQGYYNEQFF
.,TRBV28,TRBJ1-1,.,TGTGCCAGCAGTTTCAGGGGAAGGAATGAAGCTTTCTTT,CASSFRGRNEAFF
.,TRBV30,TRBJ2-3,TRBD1,TGTGCCTGGAGTAGGACAGGCCGCACAGATACGCAGTATTTT,CAWSRTGRTDTQYF
.,TRBV6-4,TRBJ2-7,TRBD2,TGTGCCAGCAGTGAGACTAGCGAAAGCTCCTACGAGCAGTACTTC,CASSETSESSYEQYF
.,TRBV5-6,TRBJ1-2,TRBD1,TGTGCCAGCGGCTACGAGGGAGGACAGGGGCAGGATGGCTACACCTTC,CASGYEGGQGQDGYTF
.,TRBV2,TRBJ1-1,.,TGTGCCAGCAGCGGCTTATGGACAGCCTACATGAACACTGAAGCTTTCTTT,CASSGLWTAYMNTEAFF
.,TRBV4-1,TRBJ1-3,TRBD1,TGCGCCAGCAGCGAGTTAGCGGGACAGGGGTATTCGAACACCATATATTTT,CASSELAGQGYSNTIYF
.,TRBV5-5,TRBJ1-5,.,TGTGCCAGCAGCTTGTACGGGGGTGATAGCAATCAGCCCCAGCATTTT,CASSLYGGDSNQPQHF
.,TRBV11-3,TRBJ2-2,TRBD2,TGTGCCAGCAAAAGCGGGGCGGGGGCCGGGGAGCTGTTTTTT,CASKSGAGAGELFF
.,TRBV7-8,TRBJ1-4,.,TGTGCCAGCAGCTGGAGGGCCGCAACTAATGAAAAACTGTTTTTT,CASSWRAATNEKLFF
.,TRBV7-9,TRBJ1-4,TRBD1,TGTGCCAGCAGCTTAGGACAGGGGGGTGAAAAACTGTTTTTT,CASSLGQGGEKLFF
.,TRBV29-1,TRBJ2-7,TRBD2,TGCAGCGTTGCATTAGCGGGACTCCGGTACGAGCAGTACTTC,CSVALAGLRYEQYF
.,TRBV10-1,TRBJ2-2,TRBD2,TGCGCCAGCAGTGAGTTCGGACTAGCGGGAGGGAACACCGGGGAGCTGTTTTTT,CASSEFGLAGGNTGELFF
.,TRBV28,TRBJ2-7,TRBD2,TGTGCCAGCAGTTTTCGGACTAGACGCAGGATCTACGAGCAGTACTTC,CASSFRTRRRIYEQYF
.,TRBV7-5,TRBJ2-5,.,TGTGCCAGAAGCTCGGGACTAGCGGGGTTATACCAAGAGACCCAGTACTTC,CARSSGLAGLYQETQYF
.,TRBV9,TRBJ1-5,.,TGTGCCAGCAGCGTAGGAGGAAATAGCAATCAGCCCCAGCATTTT,CASSVGGNSNQPQHF
.,TRBV5-1,TRBJ1-5,TRBD1,TGCGCCAGCAGCTCCCCCCCGCAGGGGGGTGGATATAGCAATCAGCCCCAGCATTTT,CASSSPPQGGGYSNQPQHF
.,TRBV9,TRBJ1-3,TRBD1,TGTGCCAGCAGCGGACAGGGTTCCTTGACTGGAAACACCATATATTTT,CASSGQGSLTGNTIYF
.,TRBV5-1,TRBJ2-1,TRBD2,TGCGCCAGCAGCTTGGAAAGGACTAGCGGGATTCGCACCTACAATGAGCAGTTCTTC,CASSLERTSGIRTYNEQFF
.,TRBV4-1,TRBJ1-1,TRBD1,TGCGCCAGCAGCCGTCAGGGGGATACTGAAGCTTTCTTT,CASSRQGDTEAFF
.,TRBV28,TRBJ2-2,.,TGTGCCAGCAGTTTAGGGGGCTCCCTCCCGAACACCGGGGAGCTGTTTTTT,CASSLGGSLPNTGELFF
once,TRBV28,TRBJ1-4,.,TGTGCCAGCAGAAGAGGGGGTCGTTACGAAAAACTGTTTTTT,CASRRGGRYEKLFF
.,TRBV7-6,TRBJ2-2,.,TGTGCCAGCAGCGCCCGGGACTCAAACACCGGGGAGCTGTTTTTT,CASSARDSNTGELFF
.,TRBV7-7,TRBJ2-1,.,TGTGCTAGCAGTCCAACTAGTGGGTATGAGCAGTTCTTC,CASSPTSGYEQFF
.,TRBV5-1,TRBJ1-1,TRBD1,TGCGCCAGCAGCGCTGCTGGACAGGGGACAGGAGCTTTCTTT,CASSAAGQGTGAFF
once,TRBV25-1,TRBJ2-1,TRBD1,TGTGCCAGCAGTGAATTAGGACAGGGGGGCTACAATGAGCAGTTCTTC,CASSELGQGGYNEQFF
.,TRBV6-5,TRBJ2-3,.,TGTGCCAGCTCTAGCGTACCCACAGATACGCAGTATTTT,CASSSVPTDTQYF
.,TRBV2,TRBJ2-7,TRBD1,TGTGCCAGCAGGACAGGGTCTTCAGGCTACGAGCAGTACTTC,CASRTGSSGYEQYF
.,TRBV4-2,TRBJ2-4,TRBD2,TGTGCCAGCAGCCAACTACTAGCGGGAGGGGGGTCGAACATTCAGTACTTC,CASSQLLAGGGSNIQYF
.,TRBV4-1,TRBJ2-4,.,TGCGCCAGCAGGGGCGTCAAAAACATTCAGTACTTC,CASRGVKNIQYF
.,TRBV29-1,TRBJ2-1,TRBD2,TGCAGCGTTGGGCTAGCGGGAGCCAATGAGCAGTTCTTC,CSVGLAGANEQFF
.,TRBV7-2,TRBJ1-5,TRBD1,TGTGCCAGCAGCTTGACAGGGTTTTATCAGCCCCAGCATTTT,CASSLTGFYQPQHF
.,TRBV11-3,TRBJ2-2,TRBD1,TGTGCCAGCAGCTTAGGACCTGACAGGGTGTCCACCGGGGAGCTGTTTTTT,CASSLGPDRVSTGELFF
.,TRBV28,TRBJ2-5,.,TGTGCCAGCAGTATGGGACTGCAAGAGACCCAGTACTTC,CASSMGLQETQYF
once,TRBV7-9,TRBJ1-1,.,TGTGCCAGCAGCTGGCCTCTCAGGGCCACTGAAGCTTTCTTT,CASSWPLRATEAFF
.,TRBV30,TRBJ2-3,.,TGTGCCTGGAGTGTACAGGGGGGGCCCACAGATACGCAGTATTTT,CAWSVQGGPTDTQYF
.,TRBV29-1,TRBJ2-2,.,TGCAGCGTTTTGTATTACACCGGGGAGCTGTTTTTT,CSVLYYTGELFF
.,TRBV10-1,TRBJ2-1,.,TGCGCCAGCAAACCGAAGAGAGAGCAGTTCTTC,CASKPKREQFF
.,TRBV6-1,TRBJ1-5,.,TGTGCCAGCAGTGTCACAGGGTTAGGTAGCAATCAGCCCCAGCATTTT,CASSVTGLGSNQPQHF
.,TRBV6-6,TRBJ1-1,.,TGTGCCAGCGATCGGGCAGGGTACACTGAAGCTTTCTTT,CASDRAGYTEAFF
.,TRBV10-3,TRBJ2-7,.,TGTGCCATCAGTGACCGGGGAGAGCAGTACTTC,CAISDRGEQYF
.,TRBV6-6,TRBJ2-7,.,TGTGCCAGCAGTTACTCGGGACTCTTACTTTCCTACGAGCAGTACTTC,CASSYSGLLLSYEQYF
few,TRBV25-1,TRBJ1-2,.,TGTGCCAGCTACAGGGCCCCCTATGGCTACACCTTC,CASYRAPYGYTF
.,TRBV7-3,TRBJ2-5,.,TGTGCCAGCAGCTCCACAGGATCTAGGGAGACCCAGTACTTC,CASSSTGSRETQYF
.,TRBV7-8,TRBJ2-1,.,TGTGCCAGCAGACGAACTAGGAGCTCCTACAATGAGCAGTTCTTC,CASRRTRSSYNEQFF